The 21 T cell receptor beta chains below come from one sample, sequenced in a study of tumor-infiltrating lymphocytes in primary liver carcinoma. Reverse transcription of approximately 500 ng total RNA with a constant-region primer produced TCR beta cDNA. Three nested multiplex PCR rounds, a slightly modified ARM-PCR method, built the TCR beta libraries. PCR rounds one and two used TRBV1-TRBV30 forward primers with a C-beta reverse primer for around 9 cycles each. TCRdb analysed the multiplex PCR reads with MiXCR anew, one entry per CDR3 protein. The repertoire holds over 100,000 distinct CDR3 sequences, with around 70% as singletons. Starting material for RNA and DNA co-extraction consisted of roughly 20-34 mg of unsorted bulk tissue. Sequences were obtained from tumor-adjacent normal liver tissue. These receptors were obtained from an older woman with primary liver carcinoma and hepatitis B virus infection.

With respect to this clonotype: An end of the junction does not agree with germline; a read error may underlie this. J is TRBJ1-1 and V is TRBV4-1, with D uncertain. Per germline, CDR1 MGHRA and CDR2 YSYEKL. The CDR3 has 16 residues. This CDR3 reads CTSSLSSGMSSTEAFF. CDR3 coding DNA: TGCACCAGCAGCCTCTCATCAGGTATGTCGAGCACTGAAGCTTTCTTT.

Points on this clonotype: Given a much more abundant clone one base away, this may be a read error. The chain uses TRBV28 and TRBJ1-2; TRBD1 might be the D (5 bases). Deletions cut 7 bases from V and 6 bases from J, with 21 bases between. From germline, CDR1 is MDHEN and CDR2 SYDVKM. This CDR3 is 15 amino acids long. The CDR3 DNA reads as TGTGCCAGCATAATTAGCGGGACGGGGGTAGATGGCTACACCTTC. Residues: CASIISGTGVDGYTF.

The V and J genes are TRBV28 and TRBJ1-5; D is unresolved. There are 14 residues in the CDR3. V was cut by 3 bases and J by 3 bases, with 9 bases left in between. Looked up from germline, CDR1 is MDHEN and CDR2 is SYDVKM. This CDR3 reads CASSFEYNNQPQHF. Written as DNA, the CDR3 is TGTGCCAGCAGTTTCGAGTATAACAATCAGCCCCAGCATTTT.

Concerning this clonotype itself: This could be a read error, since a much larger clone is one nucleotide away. The DNA of the CDR3 is TGTGCCAGCAGCGTCGGACAGGGTTACGAGCAGTACTTC. This codes for CASSVGQGYEQYF. The V gene is TRBV7-9, the J gene TRBJ2-7; 8 positions match TRBD1. CDR1 and CDR2 from the germline V gene are SEHNR and FQNEAQ (reference sequence). This CDR3 has 13 amino acids. After removal of 5 bases from V and 4 bases from J, the junction contained 4 bases not matched to a gene.

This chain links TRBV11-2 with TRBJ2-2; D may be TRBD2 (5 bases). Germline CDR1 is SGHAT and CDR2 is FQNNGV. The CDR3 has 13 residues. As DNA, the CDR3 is TGTACCGGCAGTTTAGATAGGACTGGGGAGCTGTTTTTT. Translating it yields CTGSLDRTGELFF. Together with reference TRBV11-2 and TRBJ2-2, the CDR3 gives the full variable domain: EAGVAQSPRYKIIEKRQSVAFWCNPISGHATLYWYQQILGQGPKLLIQFQNNGVVDDSQLPKDRFSAERLKGVDSTLKIQPAKLEDSAVYLCTGSLDRTGELFFGEGSRLTVL.

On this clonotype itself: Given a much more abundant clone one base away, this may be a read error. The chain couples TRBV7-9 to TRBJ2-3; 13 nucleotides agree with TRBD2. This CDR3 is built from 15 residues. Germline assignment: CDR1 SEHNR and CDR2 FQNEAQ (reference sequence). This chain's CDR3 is CANSGTSGISDTQYF. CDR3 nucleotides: TGTGCCAACAGCGGGACTAGCGGGATCTCGGATACGCAGTATTTT.

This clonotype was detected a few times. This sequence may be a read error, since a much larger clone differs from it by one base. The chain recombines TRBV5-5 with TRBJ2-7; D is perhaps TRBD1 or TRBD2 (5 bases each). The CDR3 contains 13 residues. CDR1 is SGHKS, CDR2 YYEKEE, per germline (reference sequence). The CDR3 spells CVSSLGVSYEQYF. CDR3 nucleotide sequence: TGTGTCAGCAGCTTGGGGGTCTCCTACGAGCAGTACTTC. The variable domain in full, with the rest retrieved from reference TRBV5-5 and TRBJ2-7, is DAGVTQSPTHLIKTRGQQVTLRCSPISGHKSVSWYQQVLGQGPQFIFQYYEKEERGRGNFPDRFSARQFPNYSSELNVNALLLGDSALYLCVSSLGVSYEQYFGPGTRLTVT.

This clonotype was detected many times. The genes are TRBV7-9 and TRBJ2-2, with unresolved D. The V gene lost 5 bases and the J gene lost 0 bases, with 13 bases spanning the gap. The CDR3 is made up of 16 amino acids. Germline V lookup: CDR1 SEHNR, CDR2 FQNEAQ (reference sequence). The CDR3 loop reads CASSRRVGANTGELFF. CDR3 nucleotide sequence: TGTGCCAGCAGCCGCCGGGTTGGGGCGAACACCGGGGAGCTGTTTTTT.

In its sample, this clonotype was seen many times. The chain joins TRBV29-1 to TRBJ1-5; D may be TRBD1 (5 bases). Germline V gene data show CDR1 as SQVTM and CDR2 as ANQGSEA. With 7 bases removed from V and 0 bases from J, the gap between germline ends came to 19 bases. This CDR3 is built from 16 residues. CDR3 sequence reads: CSAKDGGPFSNQPQHF. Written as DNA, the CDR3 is TGCAGCGCCAAAGATGGGGGACCCTTTAGCAATCAGCCCCAGCATTTT.

DNA of the CDR3: TGTGCCAGCAACCAGATACCCCCGGGACCAGCGGGAGTCTACGAGCAGTACTTC. Encoded protein: CASNQIPPGPAGVYEQYF. The V and J genes are TRBV11-2 and TRBJ2-7; 8 nucleotides line up with TRBD2. Germline assignment: CDR1 SGHAT and CDR2 FQNNGV. V lost 7 bases, J lost 3 bases, and 20 bases stayed unmatched. There are 18 residues in the CDR3.

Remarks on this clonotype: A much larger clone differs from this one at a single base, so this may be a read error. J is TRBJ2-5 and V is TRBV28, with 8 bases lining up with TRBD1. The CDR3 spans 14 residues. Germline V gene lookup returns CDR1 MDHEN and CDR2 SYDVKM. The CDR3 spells CAGSTMTGVETQYF. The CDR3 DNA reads TGTGCCGGCAGTACCATGACAGGGGTCGAGACCCAGTACTTC.

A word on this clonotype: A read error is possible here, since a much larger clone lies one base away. For the CDR3, the DNA is TGTGACAGCACCGGGTCTCTAAACTATGGCTACACCTTC. As protein: CDSTGSLNYGYTF. The rearrangement joins TRBV12-3 or TRBV12-4 to TRBJ1-2; D is ambiguous. CDR3 size: 13 residues.

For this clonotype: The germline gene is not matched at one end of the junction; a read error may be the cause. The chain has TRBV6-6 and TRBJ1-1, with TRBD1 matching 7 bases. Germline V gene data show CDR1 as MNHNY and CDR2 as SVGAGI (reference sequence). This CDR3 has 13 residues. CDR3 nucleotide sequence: TGCGCCAGCGAGAAGACAGGGCGGACTGAAGCTTTCTTT. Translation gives CASEKTGRTEAFF.

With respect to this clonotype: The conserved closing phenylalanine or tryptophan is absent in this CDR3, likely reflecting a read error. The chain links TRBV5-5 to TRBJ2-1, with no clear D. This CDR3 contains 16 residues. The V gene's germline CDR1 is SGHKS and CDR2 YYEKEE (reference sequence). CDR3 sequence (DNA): TGTGTCGGCAGCTTGGATACCCAACACAACTACAATGAGCAGTTCCTC. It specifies CVGSLDTQHNYNEQFL.

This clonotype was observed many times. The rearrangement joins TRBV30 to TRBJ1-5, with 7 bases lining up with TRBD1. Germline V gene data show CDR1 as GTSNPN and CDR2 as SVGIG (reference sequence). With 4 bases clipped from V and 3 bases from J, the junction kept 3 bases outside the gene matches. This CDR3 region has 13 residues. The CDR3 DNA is TGTGCCTGGAACAGGGGATTCAATCAGCCCCAGCATTTT. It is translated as CAWNRGFNQPQHF.

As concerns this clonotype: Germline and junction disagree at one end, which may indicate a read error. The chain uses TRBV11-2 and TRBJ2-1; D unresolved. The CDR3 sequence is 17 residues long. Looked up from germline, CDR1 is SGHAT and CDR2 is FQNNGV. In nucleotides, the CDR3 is TGTGCCAGCAGCTTTACCACACTGAGGAGCTCCTACAGTGAGCGGTTCTTC. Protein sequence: CASSFTTLRSSYSERFF.

The CDR3 is CASNRMVAGGHDTEAFF. Here the CDR3 DNA reads TGTGCCAGCAACCGGATGGTGGCAGGGGGCCACGACACTGAAGCTTTCTTT. The rearrangement uses TRBV11-2 and TRBJ1-1; 8 bases line up with TRBD1. This CDR3 spans 17 amino acids. Germline assignment: CDR1 SGHAT and CDR2 FQNNGV. V gave up 7 bases and J gave up 3 bases; unmatched junction bases: 16.

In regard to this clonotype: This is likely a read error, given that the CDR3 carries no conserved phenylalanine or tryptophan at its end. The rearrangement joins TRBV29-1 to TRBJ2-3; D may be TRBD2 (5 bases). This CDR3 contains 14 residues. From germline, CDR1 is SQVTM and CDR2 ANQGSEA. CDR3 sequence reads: CSWRQRPGTDTQYV. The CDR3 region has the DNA TGCAGTTGGAGGCAGCGGCCCGGCACAGATACGCAGTATGTT.

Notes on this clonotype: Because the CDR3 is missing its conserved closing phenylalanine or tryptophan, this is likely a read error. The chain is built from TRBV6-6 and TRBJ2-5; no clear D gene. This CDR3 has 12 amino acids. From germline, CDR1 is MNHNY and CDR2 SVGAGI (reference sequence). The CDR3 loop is CASSANQEAQYS. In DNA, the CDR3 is TGTGCCAGCAGTGCAAACCAAGAGGCCCAGTACTCC.

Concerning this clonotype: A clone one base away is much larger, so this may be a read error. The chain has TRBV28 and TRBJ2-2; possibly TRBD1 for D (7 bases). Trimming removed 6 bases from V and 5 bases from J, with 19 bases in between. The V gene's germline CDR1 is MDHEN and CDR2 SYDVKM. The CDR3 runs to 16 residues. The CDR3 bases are TGTGCCAGCAGCCTTGGGGCAGGGGGGCGGACCGGGGAGCTGTTTTTT. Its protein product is CASSLGAGGRTGELFF.

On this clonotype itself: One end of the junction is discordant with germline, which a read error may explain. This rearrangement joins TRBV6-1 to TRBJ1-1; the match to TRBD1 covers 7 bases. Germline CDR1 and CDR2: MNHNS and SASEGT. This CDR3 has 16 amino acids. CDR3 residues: CARSEGTGDSPAEAFF. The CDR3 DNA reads TGTGCCAGGAGTGAGGGCACAGGGGATTCACCCGCTGAAGCTTTCTTT.